The present T cell receptor beta chain was sequenced within a study of vaccination effects on CD4 cells after COVID-19. Study-wide context: Participants were given two doses of BNT162b2 or mRNA-1273 vaccine. Study-wide points: Clones of infection and vaccine origin contracted markedly late after vaccination. Healthy vaccinees' vaccine-induced clones included only 1 of 255 cross-reacting with common cold coronaviruses.

A note on this clone: Its antigen is as yet unknown.

Sequencing followed a ViraFEST assay step that expanded antigen-specific CD4+ T cells with viral peptide pools. Isolating CD4+ T cells followed approximately 10 days of culture. Among the vaccine recipients, none had a prior SARS-CoV-2 infection, and nucleocapsid antibodies were negative. Researchers swapped half the medium for IL-2 medium on both days 3 and 7. The protocol was immunoSEQ multiplex PCR, while the TCRdb copy is restricted to in-frame clones and leaves out a portion. The repertoire holds over 60,000 clones, with around 76% as singletons. Trimming removed 3 bases at V and 10 bases at J, with 18 bases between. The CDR3 spans 13 residues. The germline V gene has CDR1 GTSNPN and CDR2 SVGIG (reference sequence).

The rearrangement joins TRBV30 to TRBJ1-2; no definite D call. Material: CD4+ T cells from PBMCs cultured with HCoV-NL63 spike peptides, obtained before COVID-19 vaccination. This receptor was obtained from a human donor who received a COVID-19 vaccine. The chain's CDR3 is CAWSRDLTRFYTF. CDR3 bases: TGTGCCTGGAGCCGGGATTTAACACGCTTCTACACCTTC.